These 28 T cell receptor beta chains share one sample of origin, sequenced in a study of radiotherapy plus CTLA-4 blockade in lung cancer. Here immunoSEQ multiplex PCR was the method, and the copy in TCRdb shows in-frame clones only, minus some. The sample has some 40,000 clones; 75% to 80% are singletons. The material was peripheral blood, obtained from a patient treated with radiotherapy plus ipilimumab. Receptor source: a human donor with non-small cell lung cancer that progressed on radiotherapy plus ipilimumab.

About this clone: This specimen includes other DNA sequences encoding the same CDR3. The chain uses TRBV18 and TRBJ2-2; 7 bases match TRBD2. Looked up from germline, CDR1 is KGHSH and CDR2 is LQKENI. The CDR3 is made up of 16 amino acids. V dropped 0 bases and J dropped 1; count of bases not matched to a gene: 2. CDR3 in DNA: TGTGCCAGCTCACCACCGTTAGCGGGGAACACCGGGGAGCTGTTTTTT. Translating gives CASSPPLAGNTGELFF.

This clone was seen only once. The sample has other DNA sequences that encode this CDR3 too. The CDR3 protein is CASSPGTGNTEAFF. The CDR3 DNA is TGCGCCAGCAGCCCCGGGACAGGGAACACTGAAGCTTTCTTT. This chain joins TRBV5-1 and TRBJ1-1; 8 nucleotides agree with TRBD1. This CDR3 has 14 amino acids. J was trimmed by 1 base and V by 4 bases; bases with no gene match: 3. Germline CDR1 is SGHRS and CDR2 is YFSETQ. Based on the CDR3 plus reference TRBV5-1 and TRBJ1-1, the full variable domain is KAGVTQTPRYLIKTRGQQVTLSCSPISGHRSVSWYQQTPGQGLQFLFEYFSETQRNKGNFPGRFSGRQFSNSRSEMNVSTLELGDSALYLCASSPGTGNTEAFFGQGTRLTVV.

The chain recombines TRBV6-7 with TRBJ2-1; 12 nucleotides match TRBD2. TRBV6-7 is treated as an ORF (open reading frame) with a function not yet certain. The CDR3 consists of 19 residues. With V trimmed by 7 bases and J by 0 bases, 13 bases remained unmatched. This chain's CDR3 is CASTSKTSGGDSSYNEQFF. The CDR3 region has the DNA TGTGCCAGCACCTCGAAGACTAGCGGGGGCGACAGCTCCTACAATGAGCAGTTCTTC.

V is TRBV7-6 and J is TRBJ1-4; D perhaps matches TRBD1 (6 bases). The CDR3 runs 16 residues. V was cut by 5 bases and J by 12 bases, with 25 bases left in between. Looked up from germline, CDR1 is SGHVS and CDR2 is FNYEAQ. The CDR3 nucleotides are TGTGCCAGCAGCCCCTACGGGGGGGCCGGAGTAAAGGAACTGTTTTTT. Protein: CASSPYGGAGVKELFF.

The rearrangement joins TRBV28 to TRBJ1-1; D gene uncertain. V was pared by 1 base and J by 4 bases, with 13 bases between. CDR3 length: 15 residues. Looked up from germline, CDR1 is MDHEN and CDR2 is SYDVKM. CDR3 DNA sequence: TGTGCCAGCAGTTTATATGAGGGAGAGGGCACTGAAGCTTTCTTT. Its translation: CASSLYEGEGTEAFF.

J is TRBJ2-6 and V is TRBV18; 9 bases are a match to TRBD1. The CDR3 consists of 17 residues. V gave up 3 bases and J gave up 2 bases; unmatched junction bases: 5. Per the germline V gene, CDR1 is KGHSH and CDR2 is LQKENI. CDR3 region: CASSPTTGGAGANVLTF. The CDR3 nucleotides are TGTGCCAGCTCACCTACCACAGGGGGCGCTGGGGCCAACGTCCTGACTTTC.

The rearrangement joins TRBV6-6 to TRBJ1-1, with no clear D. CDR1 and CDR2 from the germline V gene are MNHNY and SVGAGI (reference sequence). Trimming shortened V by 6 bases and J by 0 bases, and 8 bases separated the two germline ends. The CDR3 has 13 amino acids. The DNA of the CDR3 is TGTGCCAGCAGACAGAGCCTGAACACTGAAGCTTTCTTT. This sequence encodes CASRQSLNTEAFF.

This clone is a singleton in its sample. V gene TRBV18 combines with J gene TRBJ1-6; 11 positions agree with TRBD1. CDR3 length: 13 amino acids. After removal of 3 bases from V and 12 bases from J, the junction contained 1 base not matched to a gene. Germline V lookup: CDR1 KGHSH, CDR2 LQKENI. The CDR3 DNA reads TGTGCCAGCTCACCTGGGACAGGGGGACCCCTCCACTTT. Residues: CASSPGTGGPLHF.

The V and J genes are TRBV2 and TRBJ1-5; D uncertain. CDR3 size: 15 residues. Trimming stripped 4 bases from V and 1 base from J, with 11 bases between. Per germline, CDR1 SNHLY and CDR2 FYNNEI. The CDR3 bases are TGTGCCAGCAGTGGGTTGGTCGGGAGCAATCAGCCCCAGCATTTT. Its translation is CASSGLVGSNQPQHF.

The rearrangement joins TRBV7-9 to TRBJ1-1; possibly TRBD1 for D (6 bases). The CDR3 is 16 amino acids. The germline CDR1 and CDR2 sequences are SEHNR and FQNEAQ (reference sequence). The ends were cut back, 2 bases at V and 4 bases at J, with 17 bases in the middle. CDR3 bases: TGTGCCAGCAGCTTATTTGCGGGGGGCAGGGGCACTGAAGCTTTCTTT. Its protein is CASSLFAGGRGTEAFF.

The CDR3 region is CATSNRGRDTQYF. The CDR3 DNA reads TGTGCCACCTCAAATCGGGGGAGAGATACGCAGTATTTT. The gene calls are TRBV19 and TRBJ2-3; D possibly corresponds to TRBD2 (6 bases). From germline, CDR1 is LNHDA and CDR2 SQIVND (reference sequence). CDR3 length: 13 amino acids. Trimming took 10 bases from V and 5 from J, leaving 16 bases between them.

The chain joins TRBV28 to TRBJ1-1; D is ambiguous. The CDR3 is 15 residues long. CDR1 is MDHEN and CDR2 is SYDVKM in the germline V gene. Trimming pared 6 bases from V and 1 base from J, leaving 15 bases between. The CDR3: CASRRERAGNTEAFF. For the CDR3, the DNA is TGTGCCAGCAGGAGAGAGCGGGCAGGGAACACTGAAGCTTTCTTT.

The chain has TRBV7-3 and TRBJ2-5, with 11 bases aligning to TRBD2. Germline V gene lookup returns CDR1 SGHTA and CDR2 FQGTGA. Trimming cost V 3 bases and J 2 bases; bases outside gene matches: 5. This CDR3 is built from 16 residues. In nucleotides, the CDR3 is TGTGCCAGCAGCTTGGGAGTAGCGGGGGGGCAAGAGACCCAGTACTTC. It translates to CASSLGVAGGQETQYF.

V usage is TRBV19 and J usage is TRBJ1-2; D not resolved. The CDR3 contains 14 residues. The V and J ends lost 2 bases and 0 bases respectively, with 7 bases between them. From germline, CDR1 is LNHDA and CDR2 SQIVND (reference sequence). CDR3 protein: CASSILQTNYGYTF. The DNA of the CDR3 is TGTGCCAGTAGTATACTACAGACTAACTATGGCTACACCTTC. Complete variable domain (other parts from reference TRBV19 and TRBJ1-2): DGGITQSPKYLFRKEGQNVTLSCEQNLNHDAMYWYRQDPGQGLRLIYYSQIVNDFQKGDIAEGYSVSREKKESFPLTVTSAQKNPTAFYLCASSILQTNYGYTFGSGTRLTVV.

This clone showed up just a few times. CDR3: CASSFQPGQGLNEQFF. The CDR3 DNA reads TGTGCCAGCAGCTTTCAACCGGGACAGGGTCTCAATGAGCAGTTCTTC. The chain employs TRBV7-3 and TRBJ2-1, with TRBD1 identical over 9 bases. The J segment lost 6 bases and the V segment lost 3 bases, leaving 9 bases of the junction unmatched. The CDR3 runs 16 residues. Germline V CDR1 and CDR2: SGHTA, FQGTGA.

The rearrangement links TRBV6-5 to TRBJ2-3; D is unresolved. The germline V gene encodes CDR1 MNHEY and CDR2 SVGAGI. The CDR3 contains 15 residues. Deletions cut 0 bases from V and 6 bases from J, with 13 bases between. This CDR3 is CASSYSIDSGDTQYF. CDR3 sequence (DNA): TGTGCCAGCAGTTACTCGATAGACTCCGGGGATACGCAGTATTTT.

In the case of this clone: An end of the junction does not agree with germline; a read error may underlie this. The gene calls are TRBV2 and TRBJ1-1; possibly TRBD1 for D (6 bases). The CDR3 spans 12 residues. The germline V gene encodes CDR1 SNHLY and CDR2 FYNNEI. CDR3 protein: CARSRGNTEAFF. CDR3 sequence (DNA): TGTGCCCGCAGCAGGGGGAACACTGAAGCTTTCTTT.

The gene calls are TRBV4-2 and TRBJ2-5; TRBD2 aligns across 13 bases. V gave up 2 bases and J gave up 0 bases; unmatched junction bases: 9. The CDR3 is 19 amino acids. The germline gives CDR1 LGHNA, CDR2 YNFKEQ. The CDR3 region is CASSQQHAGLAGYQETQYF. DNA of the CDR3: TGTGCCAGCAGCCAACAGCATGCGGGACTAGCGGGGTACCAAGAGACCCAGTACTTC.

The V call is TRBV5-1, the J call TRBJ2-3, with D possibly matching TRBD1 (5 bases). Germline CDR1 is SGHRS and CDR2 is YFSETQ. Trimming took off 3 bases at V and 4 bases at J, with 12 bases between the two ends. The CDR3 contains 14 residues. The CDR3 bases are TGCGCCAGCAGCTGGACCAGGGTTGCAGATACGCAGTATTTT. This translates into CASSWTRVADTQYF.

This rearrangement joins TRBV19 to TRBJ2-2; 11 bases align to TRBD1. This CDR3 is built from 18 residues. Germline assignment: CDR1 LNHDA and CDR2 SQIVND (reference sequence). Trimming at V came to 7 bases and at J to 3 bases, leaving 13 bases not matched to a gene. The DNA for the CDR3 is TGTGCCAGTACCCCAGGCGGCAGGACAGGGGGCCACACCGGGGAGCTGTTTTTT. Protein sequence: CASTPGGRTGGHTGELFF. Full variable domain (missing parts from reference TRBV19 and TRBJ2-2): DGGITQSPKYLFRKEGQNVTLSCEQNLNHDAMYWYRQDPGQGLRLIYYSQIVNDFQKGDIAEGYSVSREKKESFPLTVTSAQKNPTAFYLCASTPGGRTGGHTGELFFGEGSRLTVL.

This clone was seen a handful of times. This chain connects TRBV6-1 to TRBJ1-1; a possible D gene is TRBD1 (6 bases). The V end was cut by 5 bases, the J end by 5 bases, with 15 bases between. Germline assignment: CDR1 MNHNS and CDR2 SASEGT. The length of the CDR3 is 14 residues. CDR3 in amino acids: CASSPQQGRTEAFF. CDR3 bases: TGTGCCAGCAGTCCCCAACAGGGCCGGACTGAAGCTTTCTTT.

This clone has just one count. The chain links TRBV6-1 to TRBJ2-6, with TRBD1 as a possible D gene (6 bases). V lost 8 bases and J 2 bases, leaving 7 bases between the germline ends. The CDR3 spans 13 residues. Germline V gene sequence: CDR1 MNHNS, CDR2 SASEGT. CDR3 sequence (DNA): TGTGCCAGCTACAGGGCTGGGGCCAACGTCCTGACTTTC. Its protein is CASYRAGANVLTF.

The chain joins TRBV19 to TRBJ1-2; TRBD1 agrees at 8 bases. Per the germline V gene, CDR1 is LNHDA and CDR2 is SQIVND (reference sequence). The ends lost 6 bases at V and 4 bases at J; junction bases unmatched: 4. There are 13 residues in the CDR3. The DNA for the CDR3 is TGTGCCAGTAGAGGGGACAGGATCTATGGCTACACCTTC. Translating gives CASRGDRIYGYTF. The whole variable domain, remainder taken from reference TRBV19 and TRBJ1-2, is DGGITQSPKYLFRKEGQNVTLSCEQNLNHDAMYWYRQDPGQGLRLIYYSQIVNDFQKGDIAEGYSVSREKKESFPLTVTSAQKNPTAFYLCASRGDRIYGYTFGSGTRLTVV.

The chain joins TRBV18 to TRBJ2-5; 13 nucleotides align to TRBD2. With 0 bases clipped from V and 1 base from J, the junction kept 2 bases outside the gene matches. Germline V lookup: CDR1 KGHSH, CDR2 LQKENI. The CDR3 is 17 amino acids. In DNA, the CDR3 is TGTGCCAGCTCACCACCGGGACTAGCGGGGTCCCAAGAGACCCAGTACTTC. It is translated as CASSPPGLAGSQETQYF.

The CDR3 protein is CSVALPRGNTEAFF. The DNA of the CDR3 is TGCAGCGTAGCTTTACCCAGGGGGAACACTGAAGCTTTCTTT. The V gene is TRBV29-1, the J gene TRBJ1-1, with D possibly TRBD1 on 6 matching bases. Trimming cost V 6 bases and J 1 base, with 15 bases left between them. The germline V gene has CDR1 SQVTM and CDR2 ANQGSEA. This CDR3 is built from 14 residues.

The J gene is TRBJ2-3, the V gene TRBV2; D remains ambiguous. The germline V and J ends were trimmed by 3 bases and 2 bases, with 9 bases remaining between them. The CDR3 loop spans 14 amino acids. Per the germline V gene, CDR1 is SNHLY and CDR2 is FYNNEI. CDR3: CASSERISTDTQYF. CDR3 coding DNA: TGTGCCAGCAGTGAGCGGATATCCACAGATACGCAGTATTTT.

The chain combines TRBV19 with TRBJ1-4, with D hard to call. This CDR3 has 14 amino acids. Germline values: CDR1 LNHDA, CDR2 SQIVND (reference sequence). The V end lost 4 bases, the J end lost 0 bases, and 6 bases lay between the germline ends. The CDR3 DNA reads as TGTGCCAGTAGTAACAGTGCAACTAATGAAAAACTGTTTTTT. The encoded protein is CASSNSATNEKLFF.

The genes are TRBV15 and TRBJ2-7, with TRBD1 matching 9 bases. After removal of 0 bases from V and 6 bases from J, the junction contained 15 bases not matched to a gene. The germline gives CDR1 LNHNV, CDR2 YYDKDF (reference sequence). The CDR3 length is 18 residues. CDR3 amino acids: CATSRDRGTGTAGSEQYF. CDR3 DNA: TGTGCCACCAGCAGAGACCGGGGGACAGGGACCGCAGGGAGCGAGCAGTACTTC.